This section outlines one T cell receptor beta chain sequence together with its context. Its target is not known. The CDR3 runs 20 residues. CDR1 is MDHEN, CDR2 SYDVKM, per germline. The data belong to a study of blood T cells in healthy people across ages. Background on the study: About one barcoded beta molecule per two T cells was the capture yield of template switching.

It was with a sample-barcoded 5' primer and a J-beta primer mix that a second PCR of about 6 to 12 cycles was run. TCRdb re-derived calls from the 5' RACE reads in MiXCR, one entry per CDR3 protein. The table records over 500,000 distinct CDR3 sequences, 40% to 65% of them present only once. General study findings and limits: The lack of PBMC sorting stopped any conclusive naive versus antigen-experienced comparison.

This TCR was recovered from a woman older than 75 in good health. V gene TRBV28 combines with J gene TRBJ2-7; 11 bases line up with TRBD2. The closer fit of TRBJ2-4 to the DNA end suggests the J call may be wrong. Specimen: blood. The CDR3 region has the DNA TGTGCCAGCAGTCCATTAGCGGGAGGGAGCGGAATCTTAGCCAAAAACATTCAGTACTTC. Its protein is CASSPLAGGSGILAKNIQYF.